This T cell receptor (beta chain) was profiled in a study of cytomegalovirus exposure and HLA in healthy donors. PCR was performed using 60 Vbeta and 13 Jbeta primers. Profiling relied on immunoSEQ multiplex PCR, and the TCRdb table lists in-frame clones only, not all of them. The sample shows 150,000 to 200,000 clones, nearly 80% of them seen only once. Trimming removed 3 bases from V and 2 bases from J; junction bases left unmatched: 5. The CDR3 is 16 amino acids. CDR1 is SGHTA, CDR2 FQGNSA, per germline. The chain is built from TRBV7-2 and TRBJ2-7; 12 bases are a match to TRBD2. Sequenced: PBMCs. This TCR was recovered from a female donor in good health and CMV-seronegative. This CDR3 reads CASSLVTSGSPYEQYF. The DNA of the CDR3 is TGTGCCAGCAGCTTGGTGACTAGCGGGAGCCCCTACGAGCAGTACTTC.